This TCR beta chain was sequenced for a study of blood T cell repertoires in COVID-19. Study details: The samples span acute and convalescent COVID-19 from the United States, Italy and Spain.

Germline CDR1 is LGHDT and CDR2 is YNNKEL (reference sequence). The CDR3 sequence is 18 residues long. Trimming shortened V by 4 bases and J by 0 bases, and 20 bases separated the two germline ends. The assay was immunoSEQ multiplex PCR, and TCRdb's table has in-frame clones only and misses some. The table records about 190,000 clones, roughly 78% of them present only once. The rearrangement joins TRBV3-1 (or the pseudogene TRBV3-2) to TRBJ2-3, with D possibly TRBD2 on 7 matching bases. The sample taken for sequencing was peripheral blood. The origin of this receptor is a woman of 80 years or more with active or convalescent COVID-19. The CDR3 reads CASSPVSWGGGSTDTQYF. The CDR3 DNA reads as TGTGCCAGCAGCCCCGTCTCGTGGGGGGGCGGGAGCACAGATACGCAGTATTTT.